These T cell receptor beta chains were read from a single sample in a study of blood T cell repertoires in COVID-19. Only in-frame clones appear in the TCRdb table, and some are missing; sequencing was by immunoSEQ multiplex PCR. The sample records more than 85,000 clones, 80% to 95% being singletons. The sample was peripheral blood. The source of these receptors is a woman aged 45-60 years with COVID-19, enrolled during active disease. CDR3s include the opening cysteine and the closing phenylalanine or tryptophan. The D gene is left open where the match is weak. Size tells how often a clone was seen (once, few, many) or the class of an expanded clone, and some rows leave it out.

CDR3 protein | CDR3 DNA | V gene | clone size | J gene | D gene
CASSSGLVMDTQYF | TGTGCCAGCAGTTCAGGTTTGGTGATGGATACGCAGTATTTT | TRBV27 | - | TRBJ2-3 | -
CASSSGQLTQGYTF | TGTGCCAGCAGCTCGGGACAGCTGACGCAGGGCTACACCTTC | TRBV7-8 | - | TRBJ1-2 | TRBD1
CAWSQVAGNTIYF | TGTGCCTGGAGCCAGGTGGCTGGAAACACCATATATTTT | TRBV30 | - | TRBJ1-3 | -
CASSLTGPYTEAFF | TGTGCCAGTAGTCTGACAGGGCCGTACACTGAAGCTTTCTTT | TRBV19 | - | TRBJ1-1 | TRBD1
CATSRVGTGVYNEQFF | TGTGCCACCAGCAGAGTAGGGACAGGGGTTTACAATGAGCAGTTCTTC | TRBV15 | - | TRBJ2-1 | TRBD1
CASSDGHNNQPQHF | TGTGCCAGCAGTGATGGACACAACAATCAGCCCCAGCATTTT | TRBV2 | - | TRBJ1-5 | -
CASSPSRVGVQETQYF | TGTGCCAGCTCACCGAGCAGGGTAGGCGTCCAAGAGACCCAGTACTTC | TRBV18 | - | TRBJ2-5 | -
CSVGGWRGKVNEQFF | TGCAGCGTTGGCGGGTGGCGGGGGAAAGTCAATGAGCAGTTCTTC | TRBV29-1 | - | TRBJ2-1 | TRBD2
CASSLDSVYGYTF | TGTGCCAGCAGCTTGGATTCGGTATATGGCTACACCTTC | TRBV5-6 | - | TRBJ1-2 | -
CASSLSAAPNEKLFF | TGTGCCAGCAGTTTATCGGCGGCGCCGAATGAAAAACTGTTTTTT | TRBV27 | - | TRBJ1-4 | -
CASSFLAGGANEQFF | TGTGCCAGCAGCTTCCTAGCCGGGGGGGCTAATGAGCAGTTCTTC | TRBV5-6 | - | TRBJ2-1 | TRBD2
CATRSTGTSGYTF | TGTGCCACCAGGAGTACGGGAACGAGTGGCTACACCTTC | TRBV24-1 | - | TRBJ1-2 | -
CSVELAMNTEAFF | TGCAGCGTTGAGTTGGCCATGAACACTGAAGCTTTCTTT | TRBV29-1 | once | TRBJ1-1 | -
CASTVGGMAEAFF | TGTGCCAGCACCGTCGGGGGTATGGCTGAAGCTTTCTTT | TRBV12-3/TRBV12-4 | - | TRBJ1-1 | -
CATSDPRQNTGELFF | TGTGCCACCAGTGATCCTCGACAGAACACCGGGGAGCTGTTTTTT | TRBV24-1 | - | TRBJ2-2 | -
CASSLTPRVGAGELFF | TGTGCCAGCAGTTTAACTCCCAGGGTCGGCGCCGGGGAGCTGTTTTTT | TRBV27 | - | TRBJ2-2 | -
CASSRDRDNQPQHF | TGTGCCAGCAGCCGGGACAGGGATAATCAGCCCCAGCATTTT | TRBV6-5 | - | TRBJ1-5 | TRBD1
CASQTGESPLHF | TGTGCCAGTCAGACAGGGGAGTCACCCCTCCACTTT | TRBV19 | - | TRBJ1-6 | TRBD1
CASSLPSEGSKHYGYTF | TGTGCCAGCAGCCTCCCGTCGGAGGGCTCGAAACATTATGGCTACACCTTC | TRBV21-1 | - | TRBJ1-2 | -
CASSLTQGTNEKLFF | TGTGCCAGCAGCTTGACGCAGGGTACTAATGAAAAACTGTTTTTT | TRBV11-2 | - | TRBJ1-4 | -
CASSTRDRARETQYF | TGTGCCAGCAGCACACGGGACAGGGCGAGGGAGACCCAGTACTTC | TRBV11-2 | - | TRBJ2-5 | TRBD1
CASSIYHQGDSGYTF | TGTGCCAGTAGTATTTACCATCAGGGGGATTCTGGCTACACCTTC | TRBV19 | - | TRBJ1-2 | TRBD1
CASSLVLAGAVSVGEQYF | TGTGCCAGCAGCTTAGTCCTAGCGGGGGCTGTTTCGGTGGGCGAGCAGTACTTC | TRBV7-8 | - | TRBJ2-7 | TRBD2
CASSQGIQGHTDTQYF | TGTGCCAGCAGCCAAGGGATCCAGGGGCACACAGATACGCAGTATTTT | TRBV3-1/TRBV3-2 | - | TRBJ2-3 | -
CASSQPGGKNTDTQYF | TGTGCCAGTAGTCAACCGGGGGGGAAAAACACAGATACGCAGTATTTT | TRBV19 | once | TRBJ2-3 | TRBD2
CACGTSGDTDTQYF | TGTGCCTGCGGGACTAGCGGAGACACAGATACGCAGTATTTT | TRBV30 | - | TRBJ2-3 | TRBD2
CASSLEGVPYNEQFF | TGCGCCAGCAGCTTGGAGGGGGTGCCCTACAATGAGCAGTTCTTC | TRBV5-1 | - | TRBJ2-1 | -
CASQTQRRDSEAFF | TGTGCCAGTCAAACACAGCGGAGGGACTCTGAAGCTTTCTTT | TRBV19 | few | TRBJ1-1 | -
CASIPIQGGEAFF | TGTGCCAGCATCCCAATCCAGGGAGGTGAAGCTTTCTTT | TRBV11-2 | - | TRBJ1-1 | -
CASSEAKGAVNYGYTF | TGTGCCAGCAGTGAAGCTAAAGGGGCAGTTAACTATGGCTACACCTTC | TRBV2 | once | TRBJ1-2 | -
CASSFSTTDGYTF | TGTGCCAGCAGCTTTTCGACGACAGACGGCTACACCTTC | TRBV7-9 | - | TRBJ1-2 | -
CATKITSGGNGYTF | TGTGCCACCAAAATTACTTCAGGGGGAAATGGCTACACCTTC | TRBV7-3 | - | TRBJ1-2 | TRBD1
CATSREQSPNQPQHF | TGTGCCACCAGCCGAGAACAGAGCCCCAATCAGCCCCAGCATTTT | TRBV15 | - | TRBJ1-5 | -
CASSGTGNTGELFF | TGTGCCAGCAGCGGGACAGGAAACACCGGGGAGCTGTTTTTT | TRBV2 | - | TRBJ2-2 | TRBD1
CASIRGYQETQYF | TGTGCCAGCATTCGGGGGTACCAAGAGACCCAGTACTTC | TRBV2 | - | TRBJ2-5 | -
CASSPWDRGSLGTGELFF | TGTGCCAGCTCACCTTGGGACAGGGGCTCCTTGGGCACCGGGGAGCTGTTTTTT | TRBV18 | - | TRBJ2-2 | TRBD1
CASSTSGTGGSPLHF | TGTGCCAGTAGTACCTCCGGGACAGGGGGCTCACCCCTCCACTTT | TRBV19 | - | TRBJ1-6 | TRBD1
CASSMFGASSGNTIYF | TGTGCCAGTAGTATGTTTGGGGCCTCCTCTGGAAACACCATATATTTT | TRBV19 | - | TRBJ1-3 | -
CASSDVGQGAGDTQYF | TGTGCCAGCAGTGACGTGGGACAGGGGGCGGGGGATACGCAGTATTTT | TRBV2 | - | TRBJ2-3 | TRBD1
CASSWGQTNNEQFF | TGTGCCAGCAGTTGGGGACAGACAAACAATGAGCAGTTCTTC | TRBV7-2 | - | TRBJ2-1 | TRBD1